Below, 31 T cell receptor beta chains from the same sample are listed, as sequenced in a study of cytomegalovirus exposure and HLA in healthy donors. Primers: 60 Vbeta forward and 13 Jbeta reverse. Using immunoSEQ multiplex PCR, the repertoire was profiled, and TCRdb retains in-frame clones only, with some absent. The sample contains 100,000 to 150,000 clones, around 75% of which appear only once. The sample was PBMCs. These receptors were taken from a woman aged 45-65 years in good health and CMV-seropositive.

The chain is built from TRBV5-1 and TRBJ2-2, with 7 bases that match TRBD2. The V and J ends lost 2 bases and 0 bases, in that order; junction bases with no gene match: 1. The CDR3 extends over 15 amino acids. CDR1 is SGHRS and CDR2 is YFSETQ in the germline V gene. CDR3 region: CASSLAGTNTGELFF. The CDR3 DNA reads TGCGCCAGCAGCTTAGCGGGGACGAACACCGGGGAGCTGTTTTTT.

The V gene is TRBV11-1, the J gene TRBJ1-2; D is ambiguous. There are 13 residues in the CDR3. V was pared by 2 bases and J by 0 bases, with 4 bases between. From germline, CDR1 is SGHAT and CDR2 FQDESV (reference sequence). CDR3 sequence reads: CASSLSANYGYTF. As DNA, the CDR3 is TGTGCCAGCAGCTTATCGGCTAACTATGGCTACACCTTC.

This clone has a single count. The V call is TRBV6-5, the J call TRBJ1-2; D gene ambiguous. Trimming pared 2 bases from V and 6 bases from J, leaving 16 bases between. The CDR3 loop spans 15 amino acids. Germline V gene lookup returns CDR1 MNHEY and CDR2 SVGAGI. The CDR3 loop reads CASSYTAGPMDGYTF. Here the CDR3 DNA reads TGTGCCAGCAGTTACACAGCAGGCCCAATGGATGGCTACACCTTC.

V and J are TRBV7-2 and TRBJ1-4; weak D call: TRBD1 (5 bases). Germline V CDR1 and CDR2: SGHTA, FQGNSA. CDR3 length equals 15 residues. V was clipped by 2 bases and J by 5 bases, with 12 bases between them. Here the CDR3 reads CASSLLGGENEKLFF. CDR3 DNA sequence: TGTGCCAGCAGCTTACTCGGGGGGGAGAATGAAAAACTGTTTTTT. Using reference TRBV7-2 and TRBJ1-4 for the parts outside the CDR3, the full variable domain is GAGVSQSPSNKVTEKGKDVELRCDPISGHTALYWYRQSLGQGLEFLIYFQGNSAPDKSGLPSDRFSAERTGGSVSTLTIQRTQQEDSAVYLCASSLLGGENEKLFFGSGTQLSVL.

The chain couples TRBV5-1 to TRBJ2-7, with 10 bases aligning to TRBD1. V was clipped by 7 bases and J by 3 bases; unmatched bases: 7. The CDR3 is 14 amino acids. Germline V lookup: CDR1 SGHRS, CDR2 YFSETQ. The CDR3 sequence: CASCLWDRGYEQYF. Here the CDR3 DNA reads TGCGCCAGCTGCCTTTGGGACAGGGGCTACGAGCAGTACTTC.

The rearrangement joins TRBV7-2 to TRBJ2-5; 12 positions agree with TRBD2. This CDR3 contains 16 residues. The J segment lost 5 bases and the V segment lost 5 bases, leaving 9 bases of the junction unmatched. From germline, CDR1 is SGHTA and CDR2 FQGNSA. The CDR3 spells CASSPPSGGAVETQYF. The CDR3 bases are TGTGCCAGCAGCCCCCCTAGCGGGGGGGCCGTGGAGACCCAGTACTTC.

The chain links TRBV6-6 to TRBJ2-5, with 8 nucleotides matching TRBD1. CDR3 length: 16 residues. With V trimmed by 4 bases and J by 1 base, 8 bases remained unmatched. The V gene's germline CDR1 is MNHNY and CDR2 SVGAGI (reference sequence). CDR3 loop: CASSSPDRVGQETQYF. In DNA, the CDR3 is TGTGCCAGCAGTTCCCCGGACAGGGTCGGCCAAGAGACCCAGTACTTC.

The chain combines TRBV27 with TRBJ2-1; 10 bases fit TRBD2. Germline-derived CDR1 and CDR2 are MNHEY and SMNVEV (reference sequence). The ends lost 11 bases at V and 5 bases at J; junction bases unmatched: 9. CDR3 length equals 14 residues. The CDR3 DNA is TGTGCCTGGGGTAGCGGGGGGATTAACAATGAGCAGTTCTTC. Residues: CAWGSGGINNEQFF.

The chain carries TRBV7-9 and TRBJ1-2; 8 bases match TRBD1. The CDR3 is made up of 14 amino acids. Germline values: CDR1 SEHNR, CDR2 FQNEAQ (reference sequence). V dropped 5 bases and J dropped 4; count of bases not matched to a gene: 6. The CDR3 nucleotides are TGTGCCAGCAGCCGGACAGGGAGGCCCTATGGCTACACCTTC. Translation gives CASSRTGRPYGYTF.

The CDR3 here is CASSGTGAAADTQYF. CDR3 coding DNA: TGTGCCAGCAGTGGGACAGGGGCGGCGGCAGATACGCAGTATTTT. V usage is TRBV6-1 and J usage is TRBJ2-3; 9 bases line up with TRBD1. The V and J ends lost 4 bases and 4 bases, in that order; junction bases with no gene match: 6. From germline, CDR1 is MNHNS and CDR2 SASEGT. The CDR3 extends over 15 amino acids.

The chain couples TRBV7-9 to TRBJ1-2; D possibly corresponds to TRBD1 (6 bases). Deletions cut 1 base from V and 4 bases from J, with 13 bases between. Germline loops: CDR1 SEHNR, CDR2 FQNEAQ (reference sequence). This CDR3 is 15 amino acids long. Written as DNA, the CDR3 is TGTGCCAGCAGCTTAGACCGACTGACAGGCTATGGCTACACCTTC. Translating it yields CASSLDRLTGYGYTF.

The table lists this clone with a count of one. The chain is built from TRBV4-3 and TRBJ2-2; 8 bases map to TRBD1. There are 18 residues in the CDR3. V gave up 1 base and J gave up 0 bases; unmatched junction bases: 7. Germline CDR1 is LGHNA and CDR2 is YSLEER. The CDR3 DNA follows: TGCGCCAGCAGCCAAGTTGGCAGGGGGCTTTCGAACACCGGGGAGCTGTTTTTT. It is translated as CASSQVGRGLSNTGELFF.

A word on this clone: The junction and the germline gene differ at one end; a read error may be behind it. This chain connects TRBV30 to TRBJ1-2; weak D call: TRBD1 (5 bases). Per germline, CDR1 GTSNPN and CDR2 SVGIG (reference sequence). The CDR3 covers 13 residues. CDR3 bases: TGTGCCGGGAGTCACCGGGGGAGCTATGGCTACACCTTC. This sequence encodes CAGSHRGSYGYTF.

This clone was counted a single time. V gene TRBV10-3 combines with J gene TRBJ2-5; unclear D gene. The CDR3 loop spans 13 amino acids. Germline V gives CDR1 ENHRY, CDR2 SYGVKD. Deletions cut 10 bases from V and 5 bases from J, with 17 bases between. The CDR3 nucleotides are TGTGCCACCGCTCCGGTACAACAGGAGACCCAGTACTTC. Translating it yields CATAPVQQETQYF.

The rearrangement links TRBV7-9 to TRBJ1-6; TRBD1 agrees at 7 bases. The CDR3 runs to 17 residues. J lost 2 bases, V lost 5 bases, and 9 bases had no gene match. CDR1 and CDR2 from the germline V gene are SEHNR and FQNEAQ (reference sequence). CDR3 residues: CASSPTEGAPYNSPLHF. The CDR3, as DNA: TGTGCCAGCAGCCCCACCGAGGGGGCCCCCTATAATTCACCCCTCCACTTT.

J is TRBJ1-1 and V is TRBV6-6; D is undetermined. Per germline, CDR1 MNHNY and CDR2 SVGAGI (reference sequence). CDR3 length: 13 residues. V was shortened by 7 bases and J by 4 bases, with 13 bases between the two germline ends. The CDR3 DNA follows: TGTGCCAGCACTACATCCCGGGGCACTGAAGCTTTCTTT. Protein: CASTTSRGTEAFF.

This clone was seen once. For the CDR3, the DNA is TGTGCCAGCAGTTACTCCACAGGGTCAGGGGCCAACGTCCTGACTTTC. Protein: CASSYSTGSGANVLTF. The genes are TRBV6-5 and TRBJ2-6; the D gene is possibly TRBD1 (6 bases). Trimming removed 0 bases at V and 4 bases at J, with 10 bases between. This CDR3 region has 16 residues. Per germline, CDR1 MNHEY and CDR2 SVGAGI.

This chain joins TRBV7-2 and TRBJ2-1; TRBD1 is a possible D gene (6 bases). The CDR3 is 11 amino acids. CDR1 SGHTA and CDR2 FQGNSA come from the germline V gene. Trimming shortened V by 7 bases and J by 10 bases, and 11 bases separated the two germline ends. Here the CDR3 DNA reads TGTGCCAGCAATAACCAGGGGGAGCAGTTCTTC. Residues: CASNNQGEQFF.

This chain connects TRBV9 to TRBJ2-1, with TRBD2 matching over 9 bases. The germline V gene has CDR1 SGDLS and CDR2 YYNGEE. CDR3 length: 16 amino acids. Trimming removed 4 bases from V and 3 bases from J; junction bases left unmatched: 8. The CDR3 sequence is CASSQQTSGFYNEQFF. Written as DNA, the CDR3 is TGTGCCAGCAGCCAACAGACTAGCGGATTCTACAATGAGCAGTTCTTC.

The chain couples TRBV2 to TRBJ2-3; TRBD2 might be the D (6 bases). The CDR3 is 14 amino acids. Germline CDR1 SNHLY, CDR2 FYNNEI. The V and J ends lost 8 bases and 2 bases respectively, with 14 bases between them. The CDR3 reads CASAPGAYTDTQYF. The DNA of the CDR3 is TGTGCCAGCGCCCCGGGAGCGTACACAGATACGCAGTATTTT.

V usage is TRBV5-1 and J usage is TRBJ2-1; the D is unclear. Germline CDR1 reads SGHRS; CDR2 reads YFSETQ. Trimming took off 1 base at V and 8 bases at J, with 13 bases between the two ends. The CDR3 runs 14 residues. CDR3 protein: CASSLILPSDEQFF. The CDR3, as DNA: TGCGCCAGCAGCTTGATCCTGCCCTCGGATGAGCAGTTCTTC.

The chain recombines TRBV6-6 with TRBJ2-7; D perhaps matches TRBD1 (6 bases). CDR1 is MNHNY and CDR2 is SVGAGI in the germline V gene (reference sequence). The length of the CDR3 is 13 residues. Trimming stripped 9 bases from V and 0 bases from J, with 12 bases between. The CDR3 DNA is TGTGCCAGTGGGGGCTCCAGCTCCTACGAGCAGTACTTC. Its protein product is CASGGSSSYEQYF.

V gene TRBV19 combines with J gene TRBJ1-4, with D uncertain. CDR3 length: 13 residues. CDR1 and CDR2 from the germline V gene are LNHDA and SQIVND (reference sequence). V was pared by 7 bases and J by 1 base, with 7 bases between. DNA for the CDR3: TGTGCCAGTAACCAGGAAACTAATGAAAAACTGTTTTTT. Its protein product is CASNQETNEKLFF.

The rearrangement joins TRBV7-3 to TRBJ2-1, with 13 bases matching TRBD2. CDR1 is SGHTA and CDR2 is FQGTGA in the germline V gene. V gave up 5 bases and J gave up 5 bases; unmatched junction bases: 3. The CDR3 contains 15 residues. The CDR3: CASSLTSGGHNEQFF. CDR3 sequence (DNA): TGTGCCAGCAGCCTGACTAGCGGGGGGCACAATGAGCAGTTCTTC.

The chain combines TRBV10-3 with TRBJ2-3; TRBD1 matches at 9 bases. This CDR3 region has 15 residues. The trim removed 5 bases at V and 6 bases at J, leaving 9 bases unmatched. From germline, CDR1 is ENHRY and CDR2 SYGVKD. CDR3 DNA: TGTGCCATCAGTTTTGCCGGGACAGGGATCGATACGCAGTATTTT. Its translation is CAISFAGTGIDTQYF.

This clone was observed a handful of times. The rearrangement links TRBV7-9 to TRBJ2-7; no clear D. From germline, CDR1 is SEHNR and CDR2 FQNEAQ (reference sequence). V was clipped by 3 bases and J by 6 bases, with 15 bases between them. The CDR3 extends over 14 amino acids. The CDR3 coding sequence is TGTGCCAGCAGCTTGGGCAGGTCCCCTCTCGAGCAGTACTTC. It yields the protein CASSLGRSPLEQYF.

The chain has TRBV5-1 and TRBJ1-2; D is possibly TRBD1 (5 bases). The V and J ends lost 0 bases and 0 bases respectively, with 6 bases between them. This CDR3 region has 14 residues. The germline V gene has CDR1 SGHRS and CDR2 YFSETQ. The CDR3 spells CASSLAGTNYGYTF. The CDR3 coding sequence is TGCGCCAGCAGCTTGGCAGGGACTAACTATGGCTACACCTTC.

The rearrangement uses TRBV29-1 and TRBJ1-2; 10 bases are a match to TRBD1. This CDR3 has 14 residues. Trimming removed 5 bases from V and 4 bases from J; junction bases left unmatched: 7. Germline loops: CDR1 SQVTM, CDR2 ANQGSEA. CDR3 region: CSVPDRGVFYGYTF. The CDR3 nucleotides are TGCAGCGTTCCGGACAGGGGGGTGTTCTATGGCTACACCTTC.

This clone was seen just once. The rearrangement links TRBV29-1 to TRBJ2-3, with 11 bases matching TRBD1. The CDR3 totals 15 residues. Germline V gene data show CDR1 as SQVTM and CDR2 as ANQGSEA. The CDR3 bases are TGCACCTTCACCTACAGGGACAGGGGGGTCGATACGCAGTATTTT. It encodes CTFTYRDRGVDTQYF.

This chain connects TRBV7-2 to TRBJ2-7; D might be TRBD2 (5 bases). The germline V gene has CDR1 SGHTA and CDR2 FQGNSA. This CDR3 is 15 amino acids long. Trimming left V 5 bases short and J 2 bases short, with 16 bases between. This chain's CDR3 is CASSPNPRATYEQYF. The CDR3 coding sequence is TGTGCCAGCAGCCCTAACCCGCGGGCAACCTACGAGCAGTACTTC.

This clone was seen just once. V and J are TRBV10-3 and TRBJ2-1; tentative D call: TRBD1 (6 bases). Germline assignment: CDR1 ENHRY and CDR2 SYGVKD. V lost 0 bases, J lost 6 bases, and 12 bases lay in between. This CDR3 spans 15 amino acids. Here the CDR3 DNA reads TGTGCCATCAGTGAGTCGGGGGCTGGGGGCAATGAGCAGTTCTTC. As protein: CAISESGAGGNEQFF.